The rows below give T cell receptor beta chains drawn from one sample of a study of control samples from healthy donors and cancer patients. TCRdb's table, derived via immunoSEQ multiplex PCR, lists solely in-frame clones and lacks some. The repertoire consists of some 140,000 clones, with about 95% occurring once and the leading ten covering 14%. The specimen sequenced was PBMCs. These TCRs come from a man in his 60s with colorectal cancer. Both conserved end residues are part of each CDR3. D genes are given only for firm matches. Not all rows give a size; the values are once, few, many and, for expanded clones, a class.

clone_size	v_call	j_call	d_call	cdr3_aa	cdr3_nt
-	TRBV4-1	TRBJ1-1	-	CASSQQGRRTEAFF	TGCGCCAGCAGCCAGCAGGGGAGGAGAACTGAAGCTTTCTTT
-	TRBV10-3	TRBJ2-1	-	CAISESTYNEQFF	TGTGCCATCAGTGAGTCGACGTACAATGAGCAGTTCTTC
-	TRBV18	TRBJ1-5	-	CASSTQLGGIQPQHF	TGTGCCAGCTCCACGCAGTTAGGTGGAATTCAGCCCCAGCATTTT
-	TRBV18	TRBJ1-1	-	CASSPLQGIGEAFF	TGTGCCAGCTCACCACTACAGGGAATTGGTGAAGCTTTCTTT
-	TRBV11-2	TRBJ2-5	TRBD1	CASSLGWTGGLGRETQYF	TGTGCCAGCAGCTTAGGTTGGACAGGGGGTTTAGGGAGAGAGACCCAGTACTTC
-	TRBV19	TRBJ2-7	-	CASSINGAIYEQYF	TGTGCCAGTAGTATAAACGGGGCGATATACGAGCAGTACTTC
once	TRBV6-5	TRBJ1-6	TRBD1	CASIRDSRGNSPLHF	TGTGCCAGCATCAGGGACAGCAGGGGAAATTCACCCCTCCACTTT
-	TRBV19	TRBJ2-7	-	CASSPGQTYEQYF	TGTGCCAGTAGTCCTGGACAGACCTACGAGCAGTACTTC
-	TRBV19	TRBJ2-1	-	CASSPQGANNEQFF	TGTGCCAGTAGTCCACAGGGCGCCAACAATGAGCAGTTCTTC
-	TRBV6-1	TRBJ2-7	-	CASSELGRRLREQYF	TGTGCCAGCAGTGAACTAGGCAGGCGACTACGGGAGCAGTACTTC
-	TRBV6-2/TRBV6-3	TRBJ1-1	-	CASSRLRRNTEAFF	TGTGCCAGCAGCCGCCTAAGGAGGAACACTGAAGCTTTCTTT
-	TRBV2	TRBJ1-5	-	CASSNRERQPQHF	TGTGCCAGCAGTAACAGGGAACGCCAGCCCCAGCATTTT
-	TRBV6-2/TRBV6-3	TRBJ2-7	TRBD1	CASSTWTGVKQYF	TGTGCCAGCAGTACCTGGACAGGGGTTAAGCAGTACTTC
-	TRBV21-1	TRBJ2-3	-	CASPSSGGTDTQYF	TGTGCCAGCCCCTCAAGCGGGGGGACAGATACGCAGTATTTT
-	TRBV19	TRBJ1-1	-	CASSKGGGVKDTEAFF	TGTGCCAGTAGTAAGGGAGGCGGGGTAAAGGACACTGAAGCTTTCTTT
-	TRBV9	TRBJ2-5	-	CASSSGFQETQYF	TGTGCCAGCAGCTCGGGCTTCCAAGAGACCCAGTACTTC
-	TRBV28	TRBJ2-7	-	CASRYPGGPEQYF	TGTGCCAGCCGCTACCCAGGGGGGCCCGAGCAGTACTTC
-	TRBV9	TRBJ1-2	-	CASSAGLGNYGYTF	TGTGCCAGCAGCGCGGGATTGGGGAACTATGGCTACACCTTC
-	TRBV9	TRBJ1-3	-	CASSVESSGNTIYF	TGTGCCAGCAGCGTAGAGAGCTCTGGAAACACCATATATTTT
-	TRBV9	TRBJ2-3	TRBD2	CASSPRTSGGITDTQYF	TGTGCCAGCAGCCCTCGGACTAGCGGGGGGATCACAGATACGCAGTATTTT
once	TRBV12-3/TRBV12-4	TRBJ2-3	-	CASSLMPDTQYF	TGTGCCAGCAGCCTCATGCCAGATACGCAGTATTTT
-	TRBV7-9	TRBJ2-1	TRBD1	CASSPMDRGTYNEQFF	TGTGCCAGCAGCCCTATGGACAGGGGCACCTACAATGAGCAGTTCTTC
-	TRBV2	TRBJ2-7	-	CASMGLYYEQYF	TGTGCCAGCATGGGACTGTACTACGAGCAGTACTTC
-	TRBV4-1	TRBJ2-2	-	CASSLTEDPWELFF	TGCGCCAGCAGCCTGACAGAAGACCCGTGGGAGCTGTTTTTT
-	TRBV9	TRBJ2-2	-	CASSVDTAVTGELFF	TGTGCCAGCAGCGTAGATACAGCGGTCACCGGGGAGCTGTTTTTT
few	TRBV28	TRBJ2-2	TRBD1	CASSSSYRGESSGELFF	TGTGCCAGCAGTTCCTCTTACAGGGGGGAGAGCTCCGGGGAGCTGTTTTTT
-	TRBV7-8	TRBJ1-2	-	CASSFMNDYGYTF	TGTGCCAGCAGCTTCATGAATGACTATGGCTACACCTTC
-	TRBV7-2	TRBJ2-7	TRBD2	CASSLEFPTSGSSYEQYF	TGTGCCAGCAGCTTAGAATTCCCAACTAGCGGGTCTTCCTACGAGCAGTACTTC
once	TRBV21-1	TRBJ2-7	-	CASSTPGEGQETYEQYF	TGTGCCAGCAGCACCCCCGGGGAGGGACAGGAGACCTACGAGCAGTACTTC
-	TRBV28	TRBJ1-1	TRBD1	CASSLGQGLPIEAFF	TGTGCCAGCAGTTTAGGACAGGGCTTACCCATTGAAGCTTTCTTT
once	TRBV30	TRBJ1-2	TRBD1	CAWSRGTGILDGYTF	TGTGCCTGGAGCCGGGGGACAGGCATTTTGGACGGCTACACCTTC
-	TRBV3-1/TRBV3-2	TRBJ1-5	-	CASSQGHSSNQPQHF	TGTGCCAGCAGCCAAGGGCACAGCTCCAATCAGCCCCAGCATTTT
-	TRBV30	TRBJ2-7	-	CAWSRGDLGSYEQYF	TGTGCCTGGTCCCGCGGGGATCTAGGCTCCTACGAGCAGTACTTC
-	TRBV6-4	TRBJ2-6	-	CASSPWEGANVLTF	TGTGCCAGCAGTCCCTGGGAGGGGGCCAACGTCCTGACTTTC
-	TRBV18	TRBJ1-5	-	CASSAGGGNQPQHF	TGTGCCAGCTCAGCCGGGGGGGGCAATCAGCCCCAGCATTTT
-	TRBV10-2	TRBJ1-3	-	CASRDGGNTIYF	TGCGCCAGCAGGGACGGTGGAAACACCATATATTTT
-	TRBV9	TRBJ1-3	-	CASSSGRSSGNTIYF	TGTGCCAGCAGCTCCGGACGGTCCTCTGGAAACACCATATATTTT
-	TRBV2	TRBJ2-7	TRBD1	CASSKDRAYEQYF	TGTGCCAGCAGTAAAGACAGGGCGTACGAGCAGTACTTC
-	TRBV4-3	TRBJ1-6	-	CASSQVYFSPLHF	TGCGCCAGCAGCCAAGTTTACTTTTCACCCCTCCACTTT
-	TRBV5-1	TRBJ2-3	TRBD2	CASSLASGETDTQYF	TGCGCCAGCAGCTTGGCTAGCGGGGAAACAGATACGCAGTATTTT
-	TRBV2	TRBJ1-2	-	CASNRGSFNYGYTF	TGTGCCAGCAATCGGGGCAGCTTTAACTATGGCTACACCTTC
-	TRBV7-2	TRBJ1-1	-	CASSLVAGQNTEAFF	TGTGCCAGCAGCTTAGTAGCCGGGCAAAACACTGAAGCTTTCTTT
-	TRBV9	TRBJ1-4	TRBD1	CASSPGGAWNEKLFF	TGTGCCAGCAGCCCAGGGGGAGCATGGAATGAAAAACTGTTTTTT
-	TRBV11-3	TRBJ2-1	-	CASSLDWTSVEQFF	TGTGCCAGCAGCTTAGATTGGACGAGCGTTGAGCAGTTCTTC
-	TRBV4-3	TRBJ2-1	-	CASSQDLEGTFRNEQFF	TGCGCCAGCAGCCAAGATTTAGAGGGTACCTTCCGAAATGAGCAGTTCTTC
-	TRBV5-8	TRBJ1-3	-	CASSLDVPSGNTIYF	TGTGCCAGCAGCTTGGATGTCCCCTCTGGAAACACCATATATTTT
-	TRBV9	TRBJ2-1	TRBD2	CASSVSGVNNEQFF	TGTGCCAGCAGCGTGAGCGGGGTTAACAATGAGCAGTTCTTC
-	TRBV19	TRBJ2-1	TRBD2	CASSIRGGGSYNEQFF	TGTGCCAGTAGTATCCGTGGCGGGGGCTCCTACAATGAGCAGTTCTTC
-	TRBV19	TRBJ1-2	-	CASSMGSTNYGYTF	TGTGCCAGTAGTATGGGGAGTACTAACTATGGCTACACCTTC
-	TRBV7-9	TRBJ2-7	TRBD1	CASSSSPGQGLADEQYF	TGTGCCAGCAGCTCATCGCCGGGACAGGGTCTCGCGGACGAGCAGTACTTC
-	TRBV29-1	TRBJ1-2	-	CSATGGDYGYTF	TGCAGCGCCACGGGGGGGGACTATGGCTACACCTTC
-	TRBV5-1	TRBJ2-3	TRBD1	CASSIGQGSDTQYF	TGCGCCAGCAGCATCGGACAGGGGTCAGATACGCAGTATTTT
-	TRBV19	TRBJ1-2	-	CASTPQDSPYGYTF	TGTGCCAGTACCCCCCAGGACAGTCCCTATGGCTACACCTTC
-	TRBV18	TRBJ2-5	-	CASSPGAGAEETQYF	TGTGCCAGCTCACCAGGTGCGGGGGCCGAAGAGACCCAGTACTTC